What follows are 10 T cell receptor beta chains derived from one specimen sequenced in a study of blood T cells in healthy people across ages. Through a sample-barcoded 5' primer and a J-beta primer mix, a second PCR was run for about 6 to 12 cycles. TCRdb reprocessed the 5' RACE reads via MiXCR and lists one record per CDR3 protein. The data show fewer than 1,000,000 distinct CDR3 sequences, about half seen once. The specimen sequenced was blood. The receptor source for this set is a man older than 75 in good health.

The V gene is TRBV5-1, the J gene TRBJ2-3; 7 bases are a match to TRBD2. The V and J ends lost 2 bases and 11 bases, in that order; junction bases with no gene match: 14. Germline V gene lookup returns CDR1 SGHRS and CDR2 YFSETQ. The CDR3 runs 15 residues. The CDR3 DNA reads TGCGCCAGCAGCTTTGGGGGAGGGCCGGGGGACGTGCAGTATTTT. Translated: CASSFGGGPGDVQYF.

V gene TRBV6-2 or TRBV6-3 combines with J gene TRBJ2-3, with a tentative D call TRBD2 (6 bases). CDR1 is MNHEY and CDR2 is SVGEGT in the germline V gene. CDR3 length: 14 residues. V lost 4 bases, J lost 6 bases, and 14 bases lay in between. CDR3 sequence (DNA): TGTGCCAGCAGTTTGCCGGGAGCGGACGATACGCAGTATTTT. Encoded protein: CASSLPGADDTQYF.

A word on this clonotype: This may arise from a read error, as a much more abundant clone is one base away. The rearrangement uses TRBV12-3 or TRBV12-4 and TRBJ2-5, with D possibly matching TRBD2 (5 bases). The length of the CDR3 is 15 residues. Trimming stripped 2 bases from V and 11 bases from J, with 21 bases between. The chain's CDR3 is CASSLFLAEENEQYF. For the CDR3, the DNA is TGTGCCAGCAGTTTATTTCTAGCAGAAGAGAATGAGCAGTACTTC.

The V call is TRBV20-1, the J call TRBJ2-5; D gene uncertain. The V gene's germline CDR1 is DFQATT and CDR2 SNEGSKA (reference sequence). This CDR3 contains 10 residues. Trimming took 3 bases from V and 5 from J, leaving 4 bases between them. CDR3 region: CSASVETQYF. The DNA for the CDR3 is TGCAGTGCTAGTGTGGAGACCCAGTACTTC.

The chain employs TRBV29-1 and TRBJ1-4; D perhaps matches TRBD1 (5 bases). Germline CDR1 SQVTM, CDR2 ANQGSEA. The CDR3 extends over 14 amino acids. V shed 0 bases and J shed 7 bases, with 12 bases lying between them. CDR3 region: CSVEDSDTPEKLFF. For the CDR3, the DNA is TGCAGCGTTGAAGATTCGGACACCCCTGAAAAACTGTTTTTT.

The genes are TRBV28 and TRBJ2-7, with 8 bases that match TRBD1. The tail of the sequence fits TRBJ2-4 better, so the J call may be wrong. CDR3 length equals 14 residues. Germline V gene sequence: CDR1 MDHEN, CDR2 SYDVKM. CDR3 sequence: CASNPDRVTNIQYF. DNA of the CDR3: TGTGCCAGCAACCCGGACAGGGTCACAAACATTCAGTACTTC.

This chain connects TRBV7-2 to TRBJ2-7; 9 bases are shared with TRBD2. After removal of 0 bases from V and 5 bases from J, the junction contained 2 bases not matched to a gene. The CDR3 has 14 amino acids. Looked up from germline, CDR1 is SGHTA and CDR2 is FQGNSA. Here the CDR3 reads CASSLAGTSHEQYF. The CDR3 DNA reads TGTGCCAGCAGCTTAGCCGGGACTAGCCACGAGCAGTACTTC.

In its sample, this clonotype was seen many times. The rearrangement joins TRBV7-2 to TRBJ2-3, with a tentative D call TRBD2 (6 bases). Trimming left V 5 bases short and J 1 base short, with 10 bases between. The CDR3 is 14 amino acids. Per the germline V gene, CDR1 is SGHTA and CDR2 is FQGNSA. CDR3 nucleotide sequence: TGTGCCAGCAGCCAGAGGGAGGGCACAGATACGCAGTATTTT. Encoded protein: CASSQREGTDTQYF. The full variable domain, its missing parts supplied by reference TRBV7-2 and TRBJ2-3, is GAGVSQSPSNKVTEKGKDVELRCDPISGHTALYWYRQSLGQGLEFLIYFQGNSAPDKSGLPSDRFSAERTGGSVSTLTIQRTQQEDSAVYLCASSQREGTDTQYFGPGTRLTVL.

This clonotype has just a few counts. The V call is TRBV7-2, the J call TRBJ1-3, with D possibly TRBD1 on 5 matching bases. Trimming removed 3 bases from V and 2 bases from J, with 14 bases in between. Germline V gene sequence: CDR1 SGHTA, CDR2 FQGNSA. The CDR3 extends over 16 amino acids. This chain's CDR3 is CASSFGHGEPGNTIYF. The CDR3 nucleotides read TGTGCCAGCAGCTTTGGACACGGGGAACCTGGAAACACCATATATTTT.

The chain links TRBV20-1 to TRBJ2-1; maybe TRBD2 (6 bases). This CDR3 is built from 15 residues. Germline assignment: CDR1 DFQATT and CDR2 SNEGSKA (reference sequence). V was clipped by 1 base and J by 0 bases, with 10 bases between them. CDR3 region: CSARVSGSSYNEQFF. CDR3 in DNA: TGCAGTGCTAGAGTTAGCGGCAGCTCCTACAATGAGCAGTTCTTC.